Detailed here is one T cell receptor (beta chain). Germline V gene lookup returns CDR1 SGHRS and CDR2 YFSETQ. The CDR3 has 13 residues. Between the trimmed V and J ends, which lost 4 bases and 5 bases, there was a span of 12 bases. This sample stems from a study of beta chain features in type 1 diabetes. The sequenced template was cDNA made from the entire isolated RNA. Measured with immunoSEQ multiplex PCR; TCRdb has only the in-frame clones, and not every one. The data contain 430,000 or so clones, more than 9.5% of them seen just once; the ten biggest clones take up 0.046%. What was sequenced was naive CD4+ T cells from blood. This chain links TRBV5-1 with TRBJ2-5; possibly TRBD1 for D (5 bases). The source of this sequence is a woman younger than 35 in good health. The CDR3: CASSPAKGETQYF. The DNA for the CDR3 is TGCGCCAGCAGCCCGGCCAAGGGGGAGACCCAGTACTTC.